This T cell receptor beta chain was documented in a study of cytomegalovirus exposure and HLA in healthy donors. Broader study findings: Sequencing likely caused a cluster of highly shared sequence variants.

V was trimmed by 2 bases and J by 16 bases, leaving 15 bases between them. This CDR3 has 12 residues. Per germline, CDR1 MDHEN and CDR2 SYDVKM. For this clone: Its antigen is still unknown.

With 60 Vbeta and 13 Jbeta primers, the PCR was carried out. Clones were sequenced by immunoSEQ multiplex PCR, and TCRdb holds only the in-frame ones, with some missing. The table lists under 200,000 clones, approximately 81% of them singletons. The receptor's source is a man aged 25-40 years in good health and CMV-seronegative. Sequenced sample: PBMCs. The chain uses TRBV28 and TRBJ1-5; D unclear. Written as DNA, the CDR3 is TGTGCCAGCAGTTTACCCTCTCTACCTGAACATTTT. This gives the protein CASSLPSLPEHF.